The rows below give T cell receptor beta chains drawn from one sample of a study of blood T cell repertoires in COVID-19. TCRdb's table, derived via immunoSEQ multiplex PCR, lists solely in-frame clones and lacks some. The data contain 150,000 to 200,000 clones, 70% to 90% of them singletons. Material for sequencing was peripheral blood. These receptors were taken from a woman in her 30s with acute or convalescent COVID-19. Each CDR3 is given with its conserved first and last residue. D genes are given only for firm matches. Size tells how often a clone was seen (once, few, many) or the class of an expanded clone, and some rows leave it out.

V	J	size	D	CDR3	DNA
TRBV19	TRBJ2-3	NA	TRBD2	CASSLTTSGSVRDTQYF	TGTGCCAGTAGTCTTACTACTAGCGGGAGTGTGCGGGATACGCAGTATTTT
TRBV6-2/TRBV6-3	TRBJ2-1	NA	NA	CASSFPPLSQFF	TGTGCCAGCAGTTTCCCCCCTCTATCGCAGTTCTTC
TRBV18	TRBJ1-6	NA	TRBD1	CASSPGQGNSPLHF	TGTGCCAGCTCACCGGGACAGGGGAATTCACCCCTCCACTTT
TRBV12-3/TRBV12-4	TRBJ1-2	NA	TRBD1	CASSQTGYGYTF	TGTGCCAGCAGCCAGACAGGGTATGGCTACACCTTC
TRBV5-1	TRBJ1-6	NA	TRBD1	CASRDRGNSPLHF	TGCGCCAGCCGGGACAGGGGGAATTCACCCCTCCACTTT
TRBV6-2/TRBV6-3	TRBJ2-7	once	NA	CASSYAGYSYEQYF	TGTGCCAGCAGTTACGCGGGCTATTCCTACGAGCAGTACTTC
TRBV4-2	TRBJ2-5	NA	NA	CASSQERPGETQYF	TGTGCCAGCAGCCAAGAGCGGCCGGGAGAGACCCAGTACTTC
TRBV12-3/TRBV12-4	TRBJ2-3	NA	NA	CASRETDTQYF	TGTGCCAGCAGGGAGACAGATACGCAGTATTTT
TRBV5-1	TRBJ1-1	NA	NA	CASSFEGHTEAFF	TGCGCCAGCAGCTTTGAGGGCCACACTGAAGCTTTCTTT
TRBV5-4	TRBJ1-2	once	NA	CASSFSLYGYTF	TGTGCCAGCAGCTTTTCACTCTATGGCTACACCTTC
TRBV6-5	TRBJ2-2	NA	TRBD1	CASSYQTGGELFF	TGTGCCAGCAGTTACCAGACAGGGGGGGAGCTGTTTTTT
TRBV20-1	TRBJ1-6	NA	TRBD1	CSASGTGNNSPLHF	TGCAGTGCTAGTGGGACAGGGAATAATTCACCCCTCCACTTT
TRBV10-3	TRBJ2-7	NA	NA	CAISVGGNEQYF	TGTGCCATCAGTGTCGGAGGGAACGAGCAGTACTTC
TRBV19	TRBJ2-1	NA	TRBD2	CASSIFGTSNEQFF	TGTGCCAGTAGTATTTTCGGGACTAGCAATGAGCAGTTCTTC
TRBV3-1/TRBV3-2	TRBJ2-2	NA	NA	CASSRQLASNTGELFF	TGTGCCAGCAGCCGGCAGCTAGCGTCGAACACCGGGGAGCTGTTTTTT
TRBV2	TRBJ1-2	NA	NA	CASSRGGYGYTF	TGTGCCAGCAGTAGGGGGGGCTATGGCTACACCTTC
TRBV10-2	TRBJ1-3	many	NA	CASSESVLGNTIYF	TGCGCCAGCAGTGAGTCCGTGCTAGGAAACACCATATATTTT
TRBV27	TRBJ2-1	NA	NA	CASSETSWDEQFF	TGTGCCAGCAGTGAAACTAGTTGGGATGAGCAGTTCTTC
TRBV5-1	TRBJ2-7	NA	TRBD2	CASSIAGGGYEQYF	TGCGCCAGCAGTATAGCGGGAGGGGGTTACGAGCAGTACTTC
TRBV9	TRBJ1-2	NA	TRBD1	CASSVAGGTGVYTF	TGTGCCAGCAGCGTAGCCGGGGGGACAGGGGTCTACACCTTC
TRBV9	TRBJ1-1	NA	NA	CASSGAGRTEAFF	TGTGCCAGCAGCGGGGCAGGCCGGACTGAAGCTTTCTTT
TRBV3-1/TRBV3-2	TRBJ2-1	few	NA	CASSQDGGAQFF	TGTGCCAGCAGCCAAGATGGGGGGGCGCAGTTCTTC
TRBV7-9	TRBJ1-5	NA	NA	CASSLGTRPQHF	TGTGCCAGCAGCTTAGGGACTCGGCCCCAGCATTTT
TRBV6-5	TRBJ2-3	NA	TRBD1	CASSRQGHTTDTQYF	TGTGCCAGCTCTCGACAGGGTCATACCACAGATACGCAGTATTTT
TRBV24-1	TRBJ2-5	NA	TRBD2	CATSDPPGLAGETQYF	TGTGCCACCAGTGATCCCCCGGGACTAGCGGGAGAGACCCAGTACTTC
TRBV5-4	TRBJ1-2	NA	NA	CASSPDSYGYTF	TGTGCCAGCAGCCCGGACAGCTATGGCTACACCTTC
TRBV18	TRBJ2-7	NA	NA	CASSPWSNDRDLNEQYF	TGTGCCAGCTCACCATGGAGCAATGACAGGGACTTAAACGAGCAGTACTTC
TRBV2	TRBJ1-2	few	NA	CASHVGNGGYTF	TGTGCCAGCCATGTCGGGAATGGTGGCTACACCTTC
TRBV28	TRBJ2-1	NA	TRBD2	CATLWGGGGGRGSYNEQFF	TGTGCCACCCTATGGGGTGGCGGTGGCGGGAGGGGGTCCTACAATGAGCAGTTCTTC
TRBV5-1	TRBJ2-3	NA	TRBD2	CASSSGLAVDTQYF	TGCGCCAGCAGCTCGGGACTAGCGGTAGATACGCAGTATTTT
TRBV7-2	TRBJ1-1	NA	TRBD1	CASSPRQGGTEAFF	TGTGCCAGCAGCCCACGACAGGGAGGAACTGAAGCTTTCTTT
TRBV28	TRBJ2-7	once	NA	CASSTLGLDTYEQYF	TGTGCCAGCAGTACCTTGGGGCTTGATACCTACGAGCAGTACTTC
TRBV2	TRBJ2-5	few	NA	CASSEARETQYF	TGTGCCAGCAGTGAAGCGCGAGAGACCCAGTACTTC
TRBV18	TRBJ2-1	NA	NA	CASSPSEFTSYNEQFF	TGTGCCAGCTCTCCTAGTGAATTCACCTCATACAATGAGCAGTTCTTC
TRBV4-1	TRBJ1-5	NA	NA	CASSQEGVGSNQPQHF	TGCGCCAGCAGCCAAGAAGGGGTCGGCAGCAATCAGCCCCAGCATTTT
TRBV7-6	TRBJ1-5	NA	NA	CASSLLGGQPQHF	TGTGCCAGCAGCTTATTGGGGGGGCAGCCCCAGCATTTT
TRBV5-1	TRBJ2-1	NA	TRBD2	CASSRDYSSYNEQFF	TGCGCCAGCAGCCGGGACTACAGCTCCTACAATGAGCAGTTCTTC
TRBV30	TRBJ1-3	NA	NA	CAWSVRRNTIYF	TGTGCCTGGAGTGTTCGGAGGAACACCATATATTTT
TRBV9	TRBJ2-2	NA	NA	CASGASVRTVAGELFF	TGTGCCAGCGGGGCTAGCGTTCGTACAGTCGCCGGGGAGCTGTTTTTT
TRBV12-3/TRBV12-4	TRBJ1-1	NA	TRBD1	CASRQGMNTEAFF	TGTGCCAGCAGACAGGGGATGAACACTGAAGCTTTCTTT
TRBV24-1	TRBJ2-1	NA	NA	CATSDYKNEQFF	TGTGCCACCAGTGACTATAAAAATGAGCAGTTCTTC
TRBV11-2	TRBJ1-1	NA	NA	CASSFGTEAFF	TGTGCCAGCAGCTTCGGCACTGAAGCTTTCTTT